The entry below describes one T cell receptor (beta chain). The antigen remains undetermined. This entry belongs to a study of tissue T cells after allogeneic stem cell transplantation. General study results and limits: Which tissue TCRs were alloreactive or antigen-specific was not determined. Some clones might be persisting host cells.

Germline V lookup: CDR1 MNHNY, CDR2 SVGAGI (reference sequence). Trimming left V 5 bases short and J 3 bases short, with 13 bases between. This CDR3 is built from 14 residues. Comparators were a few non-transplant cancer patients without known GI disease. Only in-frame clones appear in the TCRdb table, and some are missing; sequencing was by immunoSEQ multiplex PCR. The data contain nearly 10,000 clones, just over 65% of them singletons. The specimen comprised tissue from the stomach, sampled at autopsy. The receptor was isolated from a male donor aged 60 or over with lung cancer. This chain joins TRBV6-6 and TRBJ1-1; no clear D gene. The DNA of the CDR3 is TGTGCCAGCAGTCCCGGTCCTGGGGACACTGAAGCTTTCTTT. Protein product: CASSPGPGDTEAFF.